Below, 18 T cell receptor beta chains from the same sample are listed, as sequenced in a study of chemoradiotherapy in HPV16-positive cancers. TCRdb's table, derived via immunoSEQ multiplex PCR, lists solely in-frame clones and lacks some. The data show 25,000 to 40,000 clones, 70% to 90% seen once. Sequenced here: blood, sampled from a patient who underwent chemoradiotherapy. These receptors were taken from a human donor with HPV-associated anogenital cancer.

This clone has just a few counts. The CDR3 loop reads CASSEGTGTGGNTIYF. CDR3 nucleotides: TGTGCCAGCAGTGAAGGGACAGGGACCGGGGGAAACACCATATATTTT. This sequence joins TRBV6-1 and TRBJ1-3; 8 bases are a match to TRBD1. The CDR3 totals 16 residues. The germline gives CDR1 MNHNS, CDR2 SASEGT. V was clipped by 1 base and J by 4 bases; unmatched bases: 6.

This clone was seen a single time. CDR3 sequence (DNA): TGTGCCAGCAGTGCAGGGTTGACCTACGAGCAGTACTTC. It specifies CASSAGLTYEQYF. J is TRBJ2-7 and V is TRBV5-4, with D possibly matching TRBD1 (5 bases). Between the trimmed V and J ends, which lost 5 bases and 2 bases, there was a span of 11 bases. The CDR3 has 13 residues. The V gene's germline CDR1 is SGHNT and CDR2 YYREEE (reference sequence).

This sequence joins TRBV6-1 and TRBJ2-7; a possible D gene is TRBD2 (7 bases). V lost 5 bases and J 5 bases, leaving 13 bases between the germline ends. This CDR3 spans 13 amino acids. CDR1 is MNHNS, CDR2 SASEGT, per germline. The CDR3 coding sequence is TGTGCCAGCAGTCTAAGGGGGGGCCACGAGCAGTACTTC. It specifies CASSLRGGHEQYF.

The genes are TRBV6-1 and TRBJ2-1; D might be TRBD2 (5 bases). This CDR3 has 12 residues. The ends were cut back, 0 bases at V and 10 bases at J, with 7 bases in the middle. Germline V gene sequence: CDR1 MNHNS, CDR2 SASEGT. The CDR3 sequence is CASSEARGEQFF. The CDR3 DNA is TGTGCCAGCAGTGAAGCCCGAGGGGAGCAGTTCTTC.

This chain uses TRBV7-2 with TRBJ2-1; D gene unclear. The CDR3 is 18 amino acids. Germline V gene lookup returns CDR1 SGHTA and CDR2 FQGNSA. Trimming removed 6 bases at V and 0 bases at J, with 21 bases between. The CDR3 region is CASSWAYSFSSSYNEQFF. Here the CDR3 DNA reads TGTGCCAGCAGTTGGGCATATTCATTTTCCAGCTCCTACAATGAGCAGTTCTTC.

Only a few counts were recorded for this clone. The chain recombines TRBV5-1 with TRBJ1-2; D uncertain. V shed 4 bases and J shed 4 bases, with 14 bases lying between them. Germline CDR1 reads SGHRS; CDR2 reads YFSETQ. The CDR3 runs 14 residues. CDR3 loop: CASSPSGSSYGYTF. As DNA, the CDR3 is TGCGCCAGCAGCCCCTCGGGTTCTTCCTATGGCTACACCTTC.

The chain links TRBV19 to TRBJ1-4, with D maybe TRBD1 (5 bases). V was clipped by 8 bases and J by 0 bases, with 10 bases between them. The CDR3 runs 14 residues. Germline assignment: CDR1 LNHDA and CDR2 SQIVND (reference sequence). The CDR3 region is CASSDRATNEKLFF. The CDR3, as DNA: TGTGCCAGTTCTGACAGAGCAACTAATGAAAAACTGTTTTTT.

The gene calls are TRBV6-6 and TRBJ1-5; no clear D gene. V was clipped by 11 bases and J by 4 bases, with 9 bases between them. CDR3 size: 11 residues. Per the germline V gene, CDR1 is MNHNY and CDR2 is SVGAGI (reference sequence). The CDR3 sequence: CASRGNQPQHF. The DNA of the CDR3 is TGTGCCTCCCGGGGAAATCAGCCCCAGCATTTT.

The chain carries TRBV5-4 and TRBJ1-4, with D perhaps TRBD1 (5 bases). With 0 bases removed from V and 8 bases from J, the gap between germline ends came to 11 bases. Germline lookup yields CDR1 SGHNT and CDR2 YYREEE (reference sequence). This CDR3 region has 14 residues. In DNA, the CDR3 is TGTGCCAGCAGCTTGGGCAGGGTGGGGGAAAAACTGTTTTTT. Amino acid sequence: CASSLGRVGEKLFF.

The chain recombines TRBV5-4 with TRBJ1-4; 8 bases are a match to TRBD1. CDR3 length equals 14 residues. J gave up 7 bases and V 4 bases, and 6 bases lay outside the gene matches. From germline, CDR1 is SGHNT and CDR2 YYREEE (reference sequence). This CDR3 is CASSATGDGEKLFF. CDR3 sequence (DNA): TGTGCCAGCAGCGCGACAGGGGACGGTGAAAAACTGTTTTTT.

This clone was detected only a few times. This chain joins TRBV28 and TRBJ1-1; 10 bases line up with TRBD1. The CDR3 spans 15 residues. After removal of 5 bases from V and 5 bases from J, the junction contained 8 bases not matched to a gene. Germline V lookup: CDR1 MDHEN, CDR2 SYDVKM. CDR3 amino acids: CASSLGQGFRTEAFF. Written as DNA, the CDR3 is TGTGCCAGCAGTCTGGGACAGGGGTTCAGGACTGAAGCTTTCTTT.

The chain couples TRBV29-1 to TRBJ2-7; 7 nucleotides line up with TRBD2. The CDR3 spans 16 residues. CDR1 SQVTM and CDR2 ANQGSEA come from the germline V gene. V dropped 0 bases and J dropped 0; count of bases not matched to a gene: 8. CDR3 amino acids: CSVEDQGPSGSYEQYF. In DNA form, the CDR3 reads TGCAGCGTTGAAGATCAAGGGCCTAGCGGCTCCTACGAGCAGTACTTC.

V usage is TRBV6-6 and J usage is TRBJ1-4, with D uncertain. Germline CDR1 reads MNHNY; CDR2 reads SVGAGI (reference sequence). The CDR3 totals 14 residues. V was clipped by 0 bases and J by 8 bases, with 10 bases between them. CDR3: CASSYSVWREKLFF. As DNA, the CDR3 is TGTGCCAGCAGTTACTCCGTGTGGCGAGAAAAACTGTTTTTT.

The chain carries TRBV9 and TRBJ2-1, with D unclear. In germline, CDR1 is SGDLS, CDR2 YYNGEE. The CDR3 is 13 amino acids. The germline V and J ends were trimmed by 1 base and 8 bases, with 10 bases remaining between them. The CDR3 coding sequence is TGTGCCAGCAGCGTAAACAGATGGGATGAGCAGTTCTTC. It codes for CASSVNRWDEQFF.

The chain employs TRBV5-4 and TRBJ1-1; D gene uncertain. V dropped 0 bases and J dropped 5 bases, with 14 bases sitting between them. This CDR3 comprises 15 residues. Germline V gene data show CDR1 as SGHNT and CDR2 as YYREEE (reference sequence). In DNA, the CDR3 is TGTGCCAGCAGCTTGGCCAAGGGAGGATGGACTGAAGCTTTCTTT. This gives the protein CASSLAKGGWTEAFF.

This rearrangement joins TRBV7-9 to TRBJ2-7, with D possibly TRBD1 on 5 matching bases. Germline CDR1 and CDR2: SEHNR and FQNEAQ (reference sequence). The ends were cut back, 0 bases at V and 5 bases at J, with 11 bases in the middle. CDR3 length equals 14 residues. CDR3 DNA: TGTGCCAGCAGCTTAGCGGGCAGGGTCGACGAGCAGTACTTC. Its translation is CASSLAGRVDEQYF.

The chain has TRBV5-1 and TRBJ2-2, with TRBD2 matching 8 bases. The CDR3 has 16 residues. V dropped 4 bases and J dropped 0; count of bases not matched to a gene: 5. Germline V gene lookup returns CDR1 SGHRS and CDR2 YFSETQ. Written as DNA, the CDR3 is TGCGCCAGCAGCCCCCAGACTAGCGCGAACACCGGGGAGCTGTTTTTT. Translated: CASSPQTSANTGELFF.

The chain combines TRBV30 with TRBJ2-6; the D is unclear. This CDR3 spans 14 amino acids. Germline-derived CDR1 and CDR2 are GTSNPN and SVGIG (reference sequence). The V gene lost 5 bases and the J gene lost 0 bases, with 8 bases spanning the gap. Written as DNA, the CDR3 is TGTGCCTGGGAGAAGTTCTCTGGGGCCAACGTCCTGACTTTC. Amino acid sequence: CAWEKFSGANVLTF.